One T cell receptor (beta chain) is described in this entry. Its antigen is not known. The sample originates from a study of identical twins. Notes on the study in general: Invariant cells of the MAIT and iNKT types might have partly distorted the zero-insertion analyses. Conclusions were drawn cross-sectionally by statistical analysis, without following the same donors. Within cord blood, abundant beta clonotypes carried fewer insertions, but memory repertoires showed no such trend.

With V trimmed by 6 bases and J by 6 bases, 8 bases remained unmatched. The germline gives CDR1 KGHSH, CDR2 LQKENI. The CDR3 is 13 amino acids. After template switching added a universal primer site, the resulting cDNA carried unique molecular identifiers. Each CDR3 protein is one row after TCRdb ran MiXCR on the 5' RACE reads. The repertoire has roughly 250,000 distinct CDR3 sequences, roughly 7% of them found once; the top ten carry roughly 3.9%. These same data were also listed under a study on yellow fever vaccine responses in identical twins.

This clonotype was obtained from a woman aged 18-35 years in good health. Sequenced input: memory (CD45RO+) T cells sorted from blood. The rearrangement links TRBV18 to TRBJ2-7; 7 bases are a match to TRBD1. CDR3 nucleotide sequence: TGTGCCAGCTCCCGACGACAGGGTAGCGAGCAGTACTTC. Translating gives CASSRRQGSEQYF.